A single sample is the source of the 8 T cell receptor beta chains below, sequenced in a study of lymphopenia after photon versus proton radiotherapy (dated 2019 in TCRdb). Libraries came from the immunoSEQ multiplex PCR assay. In TCRdb, the immuneACCESS table is reduced to in-frame sequences with V and J assigned. These tables do not hold every clone; where another copy was compared, an unresolved V gene accounts for under half, and the others remain unexplained. The sample table lists 67,000 or so clones, over 70% of them with a count of one. The ten largest make up 10% to 13% of the sample. Specimen: peripheral blood, collected from a patient treated with proton-based radiotherapy. All receptors come from a man older than 75 with esophageal cancer.

This clone was recorded a few times. The gene calls are TRBV7-2 and TRBJ2-7, with D perhaps matching TRBD2 (6 bases). V was clipped by 5 bases and J by 0 bases, with 20 bases between them. The CDR3 contains 17 residues. Germline CDR1 and CDR2: SGHTA and FQGNSA. CDR3 nucleotides: TGTGCCAGCAGCGCCCCGGACTACTACATGGGCTCCTACGAGCAGTACTTC. This gives the protein CASSAPDYYMGSYEQYF.

V is TRBV9 and J is TRBJ2-3, with 7 bases identical to TRBD1. Unmatched junction bases numbered 12, after V lost 0 bases and J lost 2 bases. The CDR3 spans 18 residues. Germline CDR1 SGDLS, CDR2 YYNGEE. The CDR3 region has the DNA TGTGCCAGCAGCGTAGCTACTGATGGGACAGTATACACAGATACGCAGTATTTT. Residues: CASSVATDGTVYTDTQYF.

This clone has just one count. J is TRBJ1-2 and V is TRBV6-5; no clear D. This CDR3 is 12 amino acids long. CDR1 is MNHEY, CDR2 SVGAGI, per germline. Trimming took off 7 bases at V and 8 bases at J, with 14 bases between the two ends. The CDR3 protein is CASTDPSEGYTF. For the CDR3, the DNA is TGTGCCAGCACCGACCCCTCAGAGGGCTACACCTTC.

V gene TRBV18 combines with J gene TRBJ2-2; D ambiguous. The germline CDR1 and CDR2 sequences are KGHSH and LQKENI. Trimming cost V 3 bases and J 3 bases, with 8 bases left between them. The CDR3 totals 14 residues. CDR3 sequence: CASSPDRDTGELFF. CDR3 DNA: TGTGCCAGCTCACCCGATAGGGACACCGGGGAGCTGTTTTTT.

This sequence joins TRBV4-3 and TRBJ2-1, with 9 bases aligning to TRBD2. V shed 0 bases and J 4 bases; nucleotides not matched to a gene: 10. CDR3 length equals 18 residues. The germline CDR1 and CDR2 sequences are LGHNA and YSLEER. CDR3 loop: CASSQERLGLASYNEQFF. The CDR3 nucleotides read TGCGCCAGCAGCCAAGAAAGGTTGGGACTAGCCAGTTACAATGAGCAGTTCTTC.

The chain joins TRBV7-2 to TRBJ2-7, with TRBD1 as a possible D gene (6 bases). This CDR3 is built from 14 residues. Germline V gene sequence: CDR1 SGHTA, CDR2 FQGNSA. Trimming took off 5 bases at V and 0 bases at J, with 11 bases between the two ends. CDR3 DNA sequence: TGTGCCAGCAGCAATCGGACAGTCTCCTACGAGCAGTACTTC. Protein sequence: CASSNRTVSYEQYF.

The chain recombines TRBV7-9 with TRBJ2-1; TRBD2 agrees at 8 bases. CDR1 and CDR2 (germline): SEHNR, FQNEAQ (reference sequence). Germline trimming cut 4 bases from V and 10 bases from J; bases unmatched to any gene: 12. This CDR3 has 15 residues. This CDR3 is CASSSRTSRGGEQFF. The CDR3 nucleotides read TGTGCCAGCAGCTCCCGGACTAGCCGGGGAGGGGAGCAGTTCTTC.

The chain uses TRBV18 and TRBJ2-1; 13 bases fit TRBD2. The CDR3 totals 13 residues. The junction had 3 bases not matched to a gene; V was cut back by 6 bases and J by 10 bases. Germline CDR1 is KGHSH and CDR2 is LQKENI. CDR3 sequence (DNA): TGTGCCAGCTCGGGACTAGCGGGGAACGAGCAGTTCTTC. This sequence encodes CASSGLAGNEQFF.